This passage covers 27 T cell receptor beta chains from one sample sequenced in a study of blood T cell repertoires in COVID-19. Clones were read by immunoSEQ multiplex PCR, and TCRdb kept only the in-frame ones, dropping some. The table includes approximately 250,000 clones, approximately 79% detected once. Sequencing was done on a sample of PBMCs or T cells enriched from blood (not recorded which). Every receptor here comes from a man between 25 and 39 years old with acute COVID-19.

This chain joins TRBV5-4 and TRBJ1-5, with D possibly matching TRBD1 (6 bases). The CDR3 runs to 13 residues. In germline, CDR1 is SGHNT, CDR2 YYREEE (reference sequence). V lost 5 bases, J lost 2 bases, and 8 bases lay in between. The CDR3 loop is CASSTGRNQPQHF. The CDR3 nucleotides are TGTGCCAGCAGTACAGGGCGCAATCAGCCCCAGCATTTT.

The chain recombines TRBV7-9 with TRBJ1-2; D unclear. Trimming cost V 0 bases and J 4 bases, with 15 bases left between them. CDR3 length: 16 residues. The germline CDR1 and CDR2 sequences are SEHNR and FQNEAQ (reference sequence). The CDR3 reads CASSLATAGQGYGYTF. CDR3 coding DNA: TGTGCCAGCAGCTTAGCGACGGCAGGCCAAGGCTATGGCTACACCTTC.

This clone has ten or more counts. The chain has TRBV6-2 or TRBV6-3 and TRBJ2-4; 7 positions match TRBD1. From germline, CDR1 is MNHEY and CDR2 SVGEGT. The length of the CDR3 is 16 residues. The ends lost 2 bases at V and 0 bases at J; junction bases unmatched: 4. The CDR3, as DNA: TGTGCCAGCAGTTACCGGGACAGAGTAGCCAAAAACATTCAGTACTTC. Encoded protein: CASSYRDRVAKNIQYF.

There are a few counts of this clone. CDR3 in DNA: TGTGCCAGCAGTTTAATGGCAGGTAGCAATCAGCCCCAGCATTTT. Amino acid sequence: CASSLMAGSNQPQHF. This rearrangement joins TRBV27 to TRBJ1-5; D not certain. The germline V gene encodes CDR1 MNHEY and CDR2 SMNVEV (reference sequence). Trimming stripped 2 bases from V and 0 bases from J, with 8 bases between. CDR3 length: 15 residues.

This clone was counted between two and nine times. The V call is TRBV7-2, the J call TRBJ1-6; 11 bases align to TRBD1. This CDR3 region has 16 residues. Germline trimming cut 5 bases from V and 9 bases from J; bases unmatched to any gene: 9. Germline CDR1 is SGHTA and CDR2 is FQGNSA. CDR3 nucleotide sequence: TGTGCCAGCAGCAACCGGGACAGGGGGAAAATTTCACCCCTCCACTTT. Its protein product is CASSNRDRGKISPLHF.

The chain is built from TRBV27 and TRBJ1-1, with D tentatively TRBD1 (5 bases). The V end was cut by 4 bases, the J end by 1 base, with 13 bases between. This CDR3 region has 15 residues. Germline loops: CDR1 MNHEY, CDR2 SMNVEV (reference sequence). CDR3 DNA: TGTGCCAGCAGTTCCCAGGGCTCCCGGAACACTGAAGCTTTCTTT. Translation: CASSSQGSRNTEAFF.

The rearrangement joins TRBV5-8 to TRBJ1-5; D not certain. Trimming cost V 4 bases and J 0 bases, with 17 bases left between them. The CDR3 loop spans 17 amino acids. Per germline, CDR1 SGHTS and CDR2 YDEGEE. The CDR3 DNA reads as TGTGCCAGCAGCCGACTAGGACGGGAGTATAGCAATCAGCCCCAGCATTTT. Protein sequence: CASSRLGREYSNQPQHF.

A single count supports this clone. The chain recombines TRBV24-1 with TRBJ2-1; D is perhaps TRBD2 (7 bases). Germline values: CDR1 KGHDR, CDR2 SFDVKD. This CDR3 comprises 14 residues. Trimming left V 6 bases short and J 7 bases short, with 15 bases between. The CDR3 region is CATSIGGALNEQFF. CDR3 coding DNA: TGTGCCACCAGTATTGGGGGGGCCTTAAATGAGCAGTTCTTC.

As regards this clone: The same CDR3 also results from other DNA sequences found in this sample. The chain has TRBV11-3 and TRBJ2-2; D is perhaps TRBD2 (5 bases). Looked up from germline, CDR1 is SGHNT and CDR2 is YENEEA. The CDR3 is 14 residues long. V gave up 5 bases and J gave up 5 bases, with 12 bases separating them. The CDR3 reads CASSPGRGTGELFF. DNA of the CDR3: TGTGCCAGCAGCCCTGGAAGAGGGACCGGGGAGCTGTTTTTT.

The rearrangement uses TRBV19 and TRBJ1-2, with D unresolved. The V gene lost 7 bases and the J gene lost 10 bases, with 25 bases spanning the gap. Germline-derived CDR1 and CDR2 are LNHDA and SQIVND (reference sequence). The CDR3 totals 15 residues. CDR3 in amino acids: CASTILPGREEVYTF. The CDR3 bases are TGTGCCAGTACCATTCTCCCGGGCCGGGAAGAGGTCTACACCTTC.

The rearrangement joins TRBV14 to TRBJ1-1; 7 bases are a match to TRBD1. The CDR3 contains 13 residues. CDR1 is SGHDN, CDR2 FVKESK, per germline. V lost 4 bases and J lost 4; bases outside the gene matches: 3. CDR3 in amino acids: CASSPDRVTEAFF. The CDR3 DNA reads as TGTGCCAGCAGCCCCGACAGGGTCACTGAAGCTTTCTTT.

This clone was found once. The rearrangement joins TRBV3-1 (or the pseudogene TRBV3-2) to TRBJ1-1, with D perhaps matching TRBD1 (5 bases). Germline values: CDR1 LGHDT, CDR2 YNNKEL (reference sequence). The CDR3 is 14 amino acids. V was pared by 2 bases and J by 3 bases, with 10 bases between. CDR3 DNA sequence: TGTGCCAGCAGCCAATCTTCAGGGCACACTGAAGCTTTCTTT. It is translated as CASSQSSGHTEAFF.

This clone was counted only a few times. The chain links TRBV9 to TRBJ1-1, with 7 positions matching TRBD1. V gave up 4 bases and J gave up 2 bases; unmatched junction bases: 8. The germline CDR1 and CDR2 sequences are SGDLS and YYNGEE. The CDR3 length is 15 residues. CDR3 amino acids: CASSPQTGLNTEAFF. Written as DNA, the CDR3 is TGTGCCAGCAGCCCCCAGACAGGGTTAAACACTGAAGCTTTCTTT.

The chain links TRBV19 to TRBJ2-7, with a weak D call TRBD2 (6 bases). Germline V gives CDR1 LNHDA, CDR2 SQIVND (reference sequence). V was cut by 5 bases and J by 1 base, with 9 bases left in between. The CDR3 is made up of 13 amino acids. The CDR3 here is CASSEGLSYEQYV. The CDR3 DNA follows: TGTGCCAGTAGTGAGGGACTTTCCTACGAGCAGTACGTC.

The rearrangement links TRBV7-2 to TRBJ2-5; 7 bases agree with TRBD2. Germline loops: CDR1 SGHTA, CDR2 FQGNSA. This CDR3 region has 15 residues. The ends lost 6 bases at V and 4 bases at J; junction bases unmatched: 11. For the CDR3, the DNA is TGTGCCAGCAGGATGGGGGAGGGCTTCGCAGAGACCCAGTACTTC. Translated, it gives CASRMGEGFAETQYF. The full variable domain, with the rest looked up from reference TRBV7-2 and TRBJ2-5, is GAGVSQSPSNKVTEKGKDVELRCDPISGHTALYWYRQSLGQGLEFLIYFQGNSAPDKSGLPSDRFSAERTGGSVSTLTIQRTQQEDSAVYLCASRMGEGFAETQYFGPGTRLLVL.

This clone appeared a single time. The genes are TRBV21-1 and TRBJ2-7; TRBD1, the table's D call, was not compared with the DNA. TRBV21-1 constitutes a pseudogene. This CDR3 has 10 residues. The CDR3 spells CASSKDGTIV. The CDR3 region has the DNA TGTGCCAGCAGCAAAGATGGGACAATCGTC.

This chain joins TRBV11-1 and TRBJ2-1; the D is unclear. CDR1 and CDR2 (germline): SGHAT, FQDESV (reference sequence). The length of the CDR3 is 15 residues. V lost 1 base and J 3 bases, leaving 10 bases between the germline ends. The CDR3 reads CASSLDPGYYNEQFF. The CDR3 bases are TGTGCCAGCAGCTTAGATCCAGGATACTACAATGAGCAGTTCTTC.

The chain recombines TRBV7-2 with TRBJ1-2; TRBD1 matches at 12 bases. The CDR3 is 16 amino acids. From germline, CDR1 is SGHTA and CDR2 FQGNSA. The V segment lost 1 base and the J segment 4 bases; nucleotides outside the gene matches: 4. CDR3 sequence: CASSLGSGQGAYGYTF. The DNA of the CDR3 is TGTGCCAGCAGCTTAGGGTCGGGACAGGGGGCCTATGGCTACACCTTC.

The V call is TRBV28, the J call TRBJ1-6, with unresolved D. Germline assignment: CDR1 MDHEN and CDR2 SYDVKM. Trimming cost V 6 bases and J 6 bases, with 12 bases left between them. This CDR3 has 14 residues. In nucleotides, the CDR3 is TGTGCCAGCAGGGAGAATGGAATTAATTCACCCCTCCACTTT. It translates to CASRENGINSPLHF. The full variable domain, rest sourced from reference TRBV28 and TRBJ1-6, is DVKVTQSSRYLVKRTGEKVFLECVQDMDHENMFWYRQDPGLGLRLIYFSYDVKMKEKGDIPEGYSVSREKKERFSLILESASTNQTSMYLCASRENGINSPLHFGNGTRLTVT.

The CDR3 sequence is CASSQEWVSGRNEQFF. The CDR3 DNA follows: TGTGCCAGCAGCCAAGAGTGGGTCAGCGGCAGGAATGAGCAGTTCTTC. The chain couples TRBV14 to TRBJ2-1; a possible D gene is TRBD2 (5 bases). V was trimmed by 0 bases and J by 7 bases, leaving 16 bases between them. Germline assignment: CDR1 SGHDN and CDR2 FVKESK. There are 16 residues in the CDR3.

The CDR3 reads CASSLLARMNTEAFF. The CDR3 coding sequence is TGTGCCAGCAGCTTACTTGCCAGAATGAACACTGAAGCTTTCTTT. The gene calls are TRBV7-8 and TRBJ1-1; no firm D call. V dropped 2 bases and J dropped 0 bases, with 10 bases sitting between them. The CDR3 is made up of 15 amino acids. The germline V gene has CDR1 SGHVS and CDR2 FQNEAQ.

The chain couples TRBV9 to TRBJ1-4; 10 nucleotides agree with TRBD1. The V and J ends lost 3 bases and 1 base, in that order; junction bases with no gene match: 3. This CDR3 has 16 amino acids. CDR1 and CDR2 (germline): SGDLS, YYNGEE. CDR3 coding DNA: TGTGCCAGCAGCGCCCGGGACAGGGGAACTAATGAAAAACTGTTTTTT. Its protein is CASSARDRGTNEKLFF.

The rearrangement joins TRBV13 to TRBJ2-7, with TRBD2 matching 12 bases. With 4 bases clipped from V and 1 base from J, the junction kept 14 bases outside the gene matches. Germline values: CDR1 PRHDT, CDR2 FYEKMQ (reference sequence). This CDR3 comprises 19 residues. The CDR3 region is CASSSSLAGGHNPSYEQYV. Here the CDR3 DNA reads TGTGCCAGCAGCTCTTCACTAGCGGGGGGCCATAACCCTTCCTACGAGCAGTACGTC.

The chain links TRBV11-2 to TRBJ2-6; 9 bases are a match to TRBD2. This CDR3 spans 17 amino acids. Trimming took 5 bases from V and 4 from J; bases not matched to a gene: 9. CDR1 is SGHAT and CDR2 is FQNNGV in the germline V gene. In DNA form, the CDR3 reads TGTGCCAGCAGCCTGCGGGGGGGCGCAGCCGGGGCCAACGTCCTGACTTTC. Amino acid sequence: CASSLRGGAAGANVLTF.

The chain links TRBV19 to TRBJ1-2; 9 positions agree with TRBD1. The CDR3 runs 13 residues. CDR1 and CDR2 from the germline V gene are LNHDA and SQIVND (reference sequence). Unmatched junction bases numbered 6, after V lost 5 bases and J lost 8 bases. CDR3 in DNA: TGTGCCAGTAGTGTACAGGGGGCGTTAGGCTACACCTTC. Protein product: CASSVQGALGYTF.

The V gene is TRBV6-5, the J gene TRBJ2-1; the match to TRBD2 covers 10 bases. The CDR3 is 15 residues long. Germline assignment: CDR1 MNHEY and CDR2 SVGAGI. Trimming removed 3 bases from V and 9 bases from J; junction bases left unmatched: 8. The CDR3, as DNA: TGTGCCAGCAGTTATTCTAGCGGGAGTTTTGGTGAGCAGTTCTTC. This translates into CASSYSSGSFGEQFF.

This chain joins TRBV11-3 and TRBJ2-3, with D possibly TRBD2 on 5 matching bases. Trimming removed 2 bases from V and 1 base from J, with 16 bases in between. The CDR3 spans 17 residues. CDR1 and CDR2 (germline): SGHNT, YENEEA. CDR3 in amino acids: CASSLRTGERGTDTQYF. The DNA for the CDR3 is TGTGCCAGCAGCTTACGGACTGGAGAGAGGGGCACAGATACGCAGTATTTT.